In this sample, the clone carrying this T cell receptor beta chain turned up many times. Its target is unknown. This record comes from a study of T cells after yellow fever vaccination. A process of 5'RACE template switching, which added a universal primer site and UMIs, was used to make TCR cDNA. One entry per CDR3 protein results from TCRdb running MiXCR on the 5' RACE reads. Among 95,000 to 100,000 distinct CDR3 sequences listed, under 7% were seen once. Findings and limits, study-wide: Subsequent to the booster, the majority of primary-vaccination clones reappeared (96% CD4, more than 70% CD8).

This receptor was identified in a man younger than 30 who received the YFV17D yellow fever vaccine. Sequences were derived from CD8+ T cells sorted from PBMCs, sampled 10 days after the yellow fever booster vaccination.

CDR3 region: CAAAPSTGELFF. CDR3 DNA: TGTGCCGCAGCCCCAAGCACCGGGGAGCTGTTTTTT. The V call is TRBV2, the J call TRBJ2-2; D remains ambiguous. This CDR3 contains 12 residues. Trimming left V 11 bases short and J 4 bases short, with 11 bases between. In germline, CDR1 is SNHLY, CDR2 FYNNEI.